This passage covers 17 T cell receptor beta chains from one sample sequenced in a study of T cells in Graves' hyperthyroidism and ophthalmopathy. Amplification targeted TCR beta CDR3 regions from RNA transcripts. TCR CDR3 regions were first amplified by RT-PCR with HTBI primers. Each CDR3 protein gets one entry after TCRdb re-called the multiplex PCR reads with MiXCR. This table has fewer than 650,000 distinct CDR3 sequences, roughly 13% appearing once. Material: blood. The receptors here all came from a woman between 25 and 40 years old with Graves' hyperthyroidism that later progressed to Graves' ophthalmopathy.

This clonotype showed up many times. The J gene is TRBJ1-5, the V gene TRBV28; D might be TRBD1 (5 bases). Trimming cost V 3 bases and J 3 bases, with 12 bases left between them. Germline V gives CDR1 MDHEN, CDR2 SYDVKM. The CDR3 consists of 15 residues. The DNA of the CDR3 is TGTGCCAGCAGTTTGAGAGGGGACCTCAATCAGCCCCAGCATTTT. Encoded protein: CASSLRGDLNQPQHF. Full variable domain (remainder filled in from reference TRBV28 and TRBJ1-5): DVKVTQSSRYLVKRTGEKVFLECVQDMDHENMFWYRQDPGLGLRLIYFSYDVKMKEKGDIPEGYSVSREKKERFSLILESASTNQTSMYLCASSLRGDLNQPQHFGDGTRLSIL.

This clonotype was detected ten times or more. The V gene is TRBV30, the J gene TRBJ1-2; D call uncertain. The CDR3 runs 12 residues. V lost 1 base, J lost 8 bases, and 11 bases lay in between. From germline, CDR1 is GTSNPN and CDR2 SVGIG (reference sequence). The CDR3 spells CAWSADRVGYTF. CDR3 DNA sequence: TGTGCCTGGAGTGCCGATAGGGTGGGCTACACCTTC.

Worth noting for this clonotype: This may stem from a read error, because a much larger clone lies one nucleotide away. This chain uses TRBV2 with TRBJ1-2; 7 nucleotides align to TRBD1. CDR3 length: 13 residues. Losses at the gene ends were 5 bases for V and 9 bases for J; bases not matched to a gene: 9. Per the germline V gene, CDR1 is SNHLY and CDR2 is FYNNEI. The CDR3 sequence is CASSRGTAYSYTF. The CDR3 DNA sequence: TGTGCCAGCAGTCGCGGGACAGCTTATAGCTACACCTTC.

This clonotype was seen many times. V usage is TRBV7-2 and J usage is TRBJ1-3; no reliable D call. Germline assignment: CDR1 SGHTA and CDR2 FQGNSA. The V end was cut by 8 bases, the J end by 2 bases, with 10 bases between. The CDR3 is 13 residues long. CDR3 in amino acids: CASGLSAGNTIYF. DNA for the CDR3: TGTGCCAGCGGCCTTAGTGCTGGAAACACCATATATTTT. The complete variable domain, with remaining parts taken from reference TRBV7-2 and TRBJ1-3, reads GAGVSQSPSNKVTEKGKDVELRCDPISGHTALYWYRQSLGQGLEFLIYFQGNSAPDKSGLPSDRFSAERTGGSVSTLTIQRTQQEDSAVYLCASGLSAGNTIYFGEGSWLTVV.

The V and J genes are TRBV19 and TRBJ2-7, with D perhaps assigned TRBD1 or TRBD2 (5 bases each). The CDR3 spans 15 residues. Germline V gene sequence: CDR1 LNHDA, CDR2 SQIVND (reference sequence). Trimming stripped 0 bases from V and 5 bases from J, with 14 bases between. This chain's CDR3 is CASSIEVGVRDEQYF. CDR3 nucleotides: TGTGCCAGTAGTATAGAGGTGGGGGTACGGGACGAGCAGTACTTC.

The V and J genes are TRBV5-1 and TRBJ2-7; tentatively, D is TRBD2 (7 bases). The CDR3 runs to 14 residues. Germline CDR1 reads SGHRS; CDR2 reads YFSETQ. V dropped 7 bases and J dropped 2 bases, with 16 bases sitting between them. CDR3 coding DNA: TGCGCCAGCGGTAAGGGGGGGCAGGCCTACGAGCAGTACTTC. As protein: CASGKGGQAYEQYF.

This clonotype was seen ten or more times. The chain has TRBV5-5 and TRBJ2-5; D tentatively reads TRBD1 or TRBD2 (5 bases each). CDR3 length: 14 amino acids. Trimming left V 0 bases short and J 5 bases short, with 11 bases between. Germline CDR1 reads SGHKS; CDR2 reads YYEKEE (reference sequence). CDR3 loop: CASSLGGVGETQYF. The CDR3 coding sequence is TGTGCCAGCAGCTTGGGAGGGGTTGGCGAGACCCAGTACTTC.

The rearrangement links TRBV12-3 or TRBV12-4 to TRBJ1-6; 10 nucleotides agree with TRBD1. The CDR3 has 14 amino acids. The V and J ends lost 8 bases and 10 bases, in that order; junction bases with no gene match: 8. The CDR3 region is CASQPGTGESPLHF. The CDR3 DNA is TGTGCCAGCCAACCCGGGACAGGGGAATCACCCCTCCACTTT.

This clonotype was detected many times. CDR3 sequence: CASSEDVTSVGSSTDTQYF. The CDR3 DNA follows: TGTGCCAGCAGTGAAGATGTGACTAGCGTGGGTTCTAGCACAGATACGCAGTATTTT. V usage is TRBV6-1 and J usage is TRBJ2-3; TRBD2 agrees at 8 bases. CDR3 length: 19 residues. Trimming cost V 1 base and J 0 bases; bases outside gene matches: 12. Germline loops: CDR1 MNHNS, CDR2 SASEGT.

This clonotype was counted many times. CDR3 amino acids: CASSSADRLRSYEQYF. CDR3 bases: TGTGCCAGCAGTAGTGCTGACAGGTTAAGATCCTACGAGCAGTACTTC. The V call is TRBV6-1, the J call TRBJ2-7; D might be TRBD1 (6 bases). Trimming shortened V by 5 bases and J by 1 base, and 18 bases separated the two germline ends. The CDR3 loop spans 16 amino acids. Germline V gene sequence: CDR1 MNHNS, CDR2 SASEGT.

This clonotype showed up just a few times. The V gene is TRBV5-4, the J gene TRBJ2-3; 9 nucleotides align to TRBD2. The CDR3 totals 16 residues. V dropped 3 bases and J dropped 5; count of bases not matched to a gene: 10. The germline CDR1 and CDR2 sequences are SGHNT and YYREEE (reference sequence). The CDR3 spells CASSYPLAGVKDTQYF. CDR3 DNA sequence: TGTGCCAGCAGCTACCCCTTAGCGGGAGTTAAAGATACGCAGTATTTT. Filled out from reference TRBV5-4 and TRBJ2-3, the complete variable domain reads ETGVTQSPTHLIKTRGQQVTLRCSSQSGHNTVSWYQQALGQGPQFIFQYYREEENGRGNFPPRFSGLQFPNYSSELNVNALELDDSALYLCASSYPLAGVKDTQYFGPGTRLTVL.

At least ten counts were recorded for this clonotype. J is TRBJ2-3 and V is TRBV5-4; TRBD2 might be the D (5 bases). Germline V gene lookup returns CDR1 SGHNT and CDR2 YYREEE (reference sequence). V lost 4 bases to trimming and J lost 0 bases, with 18 bases between them. This CDR3 spans 17 amino acids. For the CDR3, the DNA is TGTGCCAGCAGCCCCGGACTGAACCACTCTAGCACAGATACGCAGTATTTT. It specifies CASSPGLNHSSTDTQYF.

This clonotype was observed at least ten times. The chain couples TRBV7-2 to TRBJ1-1; D gene ambiguous. Germline-derived CDR1 and CDR2 are SGHTA and FQGNSA. V was pared by 7 bases and J by 0 bases, with 12 bases between. The CDR3 extends over 14 amino acids. Here the CDR3 DNA reads TGTGCCAGCACCCCCGGCTCAATGAACACTGAAGCTTTCTTT. Protein sequence: CASTPGSMNTEAFF.

This chain uses TRBV7-9 with TRBJ2-7; D possibly corresponds to TRBD1 (5 bases). Germline-derived CDR1 and CDR2 are SEHNR and FQNEAQ (reference sequence). The CDR3 is 15 amino acids. The V and J ends lost 1 base and 7 bases respectively, with 17 bases between them. Here the CDR3 DNA reads TGTGCCAGCAGCTTAGGGGCAGGGTCGTTGAGGGAGCAGTACTTC. It is translated as CASSLGAGSLREQYF. The entire variable domain, with the rest obtained from reference TRBV7-9 and TRBJ2-7, is as follows: DTGVSQNPRHKITKRGQNVTFRCDPISEHNRLYWYRQTLGQGPEFLTYFQNEAQLEKSRLLSDRFSAERPKGSFSTLEIQRTEQGDSAMYLCASSLGAGSLREQYFGPGTRLTVT.

This clonotype turned up a few times. V gene TRBV6-1 combines with J gene TRBJ2-3; 7 bases are shared with TRBD2. J gave up 3 bases and V 0 bases, and 3 bases lay outside the gene matches. The CDR3 runs 15 residues. From germline, CDR1 is MNHNS and CDR2 SASEGT. CDR3 residues: CASSEAVAGTDTQYF. DNA of the CDR3: TGTGCCAGCAGTGAAGCAGTAGCGGGTACAGATACGCAGTATTTT.

This clonotype was detected ten times or more. The CDR3 here is CAISGDSSSYNEQFF. The CDR3 nucleotides read TGTGCCATCAGTGGGGACTCGAGCTCCTACAATGAGCAGTTCTTC. V is TRBV10-3 and J is TRBJ2-1; perhaps TRBD2 as D (6 bases). The CDR3 runs to 15 residues. Germline V CDR1 and CDR2: ENHRY, SYGVKD. The germline V and J ends were trimmed by 4 bases and 0 bases, with 10 bases remaining between them.

This clonotype appeared many times. The V gene is TRBV12-3 or TRBV12-4, the J gene TRBJ2-7; 11 bases fit TRBD2. V shed 5 bases, J shed 0 bases, and the junction held 6 bases outside the gene matches. The CDR3 sequence is 16 residues long. CDR3 in amino acids: CASSSPGTSGSYEQYF. The DNA for the CDR3 is TGTGCCAGCAGTAGCCCCGGGACTAGCGGCTCCTACGAGCAGTACTTC.